The clone carrying this T cell receptor beta chain is a singleton in its sample. The antigen is not known. Arm-PCR of CDR3 regions with iRepertoire HTBI primers generated TCR beta libraries. Source study methods: Looking across samples, the authors found some 67 TRBV and 14 to 15 TRBJ segments. A single record per CDR3 protein comes from TCRdb applying MiXCR to the multiplex PCR reads. TCRdb, rather than the study authors, made the V and J calls. Of 350,000 to 500,000 distinct CDR3 sequences detected, 21% appear once; the ten largest clones hold around 15%. The data were taken from a study of regulatory T cells in long-lasting Graves disease. Study in general: Persistent Graves' disease required over 5 years of antithyroid drugs and positive TSH receptor antibodies.

Overall study findings and caveats: Thyroid tissue was not studied; only peripheral blood was. Persistent patients shared more public clonotypes (about 2,700) than newly diagnosed patients (around 1,000).

The CDR3 covers 13 residues. V gave up 3 bases and J gave up 10 bases, with 10 bases separating them. In germline, CDR1 is SGHTA, CDR2 FQGNSA. Indicated time point: persistent/refractory GD, antithyroid drugs over 5 years with positive TRAb. The TCR library was prepared using RNA isolated from PBMCs. The clonotype was recovered from a female donor with Graves disease. The sample was peripheral blood mononuclear cells (PBMCs), taken when the disease was refractory, from a patient treated with antithyroid drugs. The gene calls are TRBV7-2 and TRBJ1-6, with TRBD1 as a possible D gene (5 bases). This chain's CDR3 is CASSFQQASPLHF. The DNA for the CDR3 is TGTGCCAGCAGCTTCCAACAGGCATCACCCCTCCACTTT.